This TCR beta chain was recovered during a study of OX40 agonist ivuxolimab in advanced cancers. Across the study: It was permissible to have had prior anti-PD-1, anti-PD-L1 or anti-CTLA-4 therapy, and more than 30% had some.

The junction had 4 bases not matched to a gene; V was cut back by 2 bases and J by 5 bases. Germline values: CDR1 SGHTA, CDR2 FQGNSA. This CDR3 region has 14 residues. Profiling relied on immunoSEQ multiplex PCR, and the TCRdb table lists in-frame clones only, not all of them. Counted here are about 82,000 clones, around 83% occurring once; the ten biggest clones make up 0.2% to 0.25%. The sequence derives from an adult with an advanced solid tumor such as melanoma, head and neck, liver or kidney cancer. This material consisted of CD4+ or CD8+ T cells sorted from blood, taken in a trial of the OX40 agonist ivuxolimab. This rearrangement joins TRBV7-2 to TRBJ1-2; 8 bases match TRBD1. CDR3 in amino acids: CASSLQGAQYGYTF. CDR3 nucleotide sequence: TGTGCCAGCAGCTTACAGGGGGCGCAGTATGGCTACACCTTC.